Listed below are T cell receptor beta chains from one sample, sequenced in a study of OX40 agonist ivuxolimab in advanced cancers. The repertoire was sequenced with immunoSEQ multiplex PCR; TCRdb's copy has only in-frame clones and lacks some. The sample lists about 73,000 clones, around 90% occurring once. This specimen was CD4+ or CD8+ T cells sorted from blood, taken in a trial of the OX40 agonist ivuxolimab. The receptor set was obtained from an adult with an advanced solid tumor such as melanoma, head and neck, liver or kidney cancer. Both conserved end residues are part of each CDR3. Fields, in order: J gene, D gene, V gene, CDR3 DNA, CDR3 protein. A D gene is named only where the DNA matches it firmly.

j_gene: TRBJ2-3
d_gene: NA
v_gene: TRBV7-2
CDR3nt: TGTGCCAGCAGCTTAGCGGGGGTCTCCACAGATACGCAGTATTTT
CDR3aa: CASSLAGVSTDTQYF

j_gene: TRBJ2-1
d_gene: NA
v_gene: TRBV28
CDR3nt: TGTGCCAGCAGTGACTCTAGTTTTCCCCACAATGAGCAGTTCTTC
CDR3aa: CASSDSSFPHNEQFF

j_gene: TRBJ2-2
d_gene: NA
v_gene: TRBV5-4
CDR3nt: TGTGCCAGCAGCTTGCCTGGACAGCAGACCGGGGAGCTGTTTTTT
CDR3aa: CASSLPGQQTGELFF

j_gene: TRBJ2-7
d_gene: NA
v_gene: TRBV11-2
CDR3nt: TGTGCCAGCAGCTTCCCGGAGGGTTCGTGGGAGCAGTACTTC
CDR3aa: CASSFPEGSWEQYF

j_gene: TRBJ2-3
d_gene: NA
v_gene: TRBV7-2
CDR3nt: TGTGCCAGCCGATTCGGGGATACGCAGTATTTT
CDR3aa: CASRFGDTQYF

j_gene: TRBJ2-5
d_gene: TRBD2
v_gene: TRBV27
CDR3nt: TGTGCCAGCAGCGGGCTAGCGGGAGGGCCGGAGACCCAGTACTTC
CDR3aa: CASSGLAGGPETQYF

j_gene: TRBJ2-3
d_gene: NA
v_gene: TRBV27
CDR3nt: TGTGCCAGCAAACTACAGGGCCCCCTCCGAGGGACGCAGTATTTT
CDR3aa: CASKLQGPLRGTQYF

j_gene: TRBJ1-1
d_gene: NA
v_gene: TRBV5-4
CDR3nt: TGTGCCAGCAGCTGGGGGTGGGGGTTGGGGAACACTGAAGCTTTCTTT
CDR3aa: CASSWGWGLGNTEAFF

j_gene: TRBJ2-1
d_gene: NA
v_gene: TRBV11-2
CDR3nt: TGTGCTGTGGGGTACAATGAGCAGTTCTTC
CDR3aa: CAVGYNEQFF

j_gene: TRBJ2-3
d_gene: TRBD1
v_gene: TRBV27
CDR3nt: TGTGCCAGCAGTTCTACAGGGGAGACTACGCAGTATTTT
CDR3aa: CASSSTGETTQYF

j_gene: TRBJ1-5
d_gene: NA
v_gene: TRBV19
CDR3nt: TGTGCCAGTAGTCCCAGGTTTAGCAATCAGCCCCAGCATTTT
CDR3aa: CASSPRFSNQPQHF

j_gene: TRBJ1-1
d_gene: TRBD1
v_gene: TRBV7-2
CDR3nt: TGTGCCAGCAGCTTCCCCCGGGGGACAGGGGGCCAGGTCACTGAAGCTTTCTTT
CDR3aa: CASSFPRGTGGQVTEAFF

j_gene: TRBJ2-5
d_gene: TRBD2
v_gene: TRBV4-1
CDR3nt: TGCGCCAGCAGCCAATTGGGACTAGCGGGGAGAGAGACCCAGTACTTC
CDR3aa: CASSQLGLAGRETQYF

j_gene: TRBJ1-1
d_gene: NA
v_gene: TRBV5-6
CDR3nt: TGTGCCAGCAGCTTGTCGGGGTCCTCGAACACTGAAGCTTTCTTT
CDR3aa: CASSLSGSSNTEAFF

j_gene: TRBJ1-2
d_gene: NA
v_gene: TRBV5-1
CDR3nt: TGCGCCAGCAGCCGGGGGGCGTTTTGGGGCTACACCTTC
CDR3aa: CASSRGAFWGYTF

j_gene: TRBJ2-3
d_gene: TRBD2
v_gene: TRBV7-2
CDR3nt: TGTGCCAGCACCACTAGCGGGCAATGGACAGATACGCAGTATTTT
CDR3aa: CASTTSGQWTDTQYF

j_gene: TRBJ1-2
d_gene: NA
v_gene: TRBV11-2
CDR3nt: TGTGCCAGCAGCTTAGTTCAGGGGTATGGCTACACCTTC
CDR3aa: CASSLVQGYGYTF